A single sample gave rise to the 12 T cell receptor beta chains below, sequenced in a study of Ad26.COV2.S vaccination and SARS-CoV-2 variants. Clones were read by immunoSEQ multiplex PCR, and TCRdb kept only the in-frame ones, dropping some. The profile covers more than 300,000 clones, with 85% to 90% appearing a single time and 1.5% to 2.5% taken by the ten largest. Treatment here: over 15 received Ad26.COV2.S at low or high dose, single or two shots; several received placebo; per-sample allocation not given. Day 63 following the first vaccine or placebo injection was when the samples were taken. The material sequenced was peripheral blood, taken in a trial of Ad26.COV2.S vaccine versus placebo. These receptor sequences come from a person aged 18-65 years who received the Ad26.COV2.S COVID-19 vaccine or a placebo.

The chain couples TRBV3-1 (or the pseudogene TRBV3-2) to TRBJ1-2; possible D gene TRBD1, 5 bases. V was clipped by 4 bases and J by 7 bases, with 10 bases between them. In germline, CDR1 is LGHDT, CDR2 YNNKEL (reference sequence). The CDR3 loop spans 12 amino acids. In nucleotides, the CDR3 is TGTGCCAGCAGCCTCCAGGGAAGTGGCTACACCTTC. As protein: CASSLQGSGYTF.

The J gene is TRBJ1-4, the V gene TRBV25-1; TRBD1 is a possible D gene (6 bases). CDR3 length equals 15 residues. From germline, CDR1 is MGHDK and CDR2 SYGVNS. The germline V and J ends were trimmed by 2 bases and 4 bases, with 11 bases remaining between them. CDR3 sequence reads: CASSERGAGNEKLFF. In DNA, the CDR3 is TGTGCCAGCAGTGAAAGGGGGGCAGGTAATGAAAAACTGTTTTTT.

This chain uses TRBV18 with TRBJ1-2, with 7 bases fitting TRBD1. CDR3 length: 14 residues. Looked up from germline, CDR1 is KGHSH and CDR2 is LQKENI. The V gene end was trimmed by 3 bases and the J gene end by 4 bases; junction bases not matched to a gene: 5. The CDR3 DNA reads as TGTGCCAGCTCACCCGAACAGGGGTTCTATGGCTACACCTTC. This sequence encodes CASSPEQGFYGYTF.

The chain recombines TRBV7-2 with TRBJ2-7; 9 bases are shared with TRBD1. This CDR3 contains 13 residues. Trimming took 5 bases from V and 9 from J; bases not matched to a gene: 8. CDR1 is SGHTA and CDR2 is FQGNSA in the germline V gene. This CDR3 is CASSGRQGGLQYF. CDR3 nucleotide sequence: TGTGCCAGCAGCGGACGACAGGGGGGGTTGCAGTACTTC.

This clone has just one count. This chain links TRBV18 with TRBJ1-2, with 7 bases fitting TRBD1. V shed 3 bases and J 2 bases; nucleotides not matched to a gene: 9. Germline V CDR1 and CDR2: KGHSH, LQKENI. The CDR3 has 16 amino acids. Here the CDR3 reads CASSPPTGSPNYGYTF. DNA for the CDR3: TGTGCCAGCTCACCGCCGACAGGGTCCCCAAACTATGGCTACACCTTC. Full variable domain (rest looked up from reference TRBV18 and TRBJ1-2): NAGVMQNPRHLVRRRGQEARLRCSPMKGHSHVYWYRQLPEEGLKFMVYLQKENIIDESGMPKERFSAEFPKEGPSILRIQQVVRGDSAAYFCASSPPTGSPNYGYTFGSGTRLTVV.

A few counts support this clone. The CDR3 sequence: CASSQDYAYSSGNTIYF. CDR3 in DNA: TGCGCCAGCAGCCAAGACTACGCATACTCTTCTGGAAACACCATATATTTT. The chain carries TRBV4-3 and TRBJ1-3; D is ambiguous. The V end was cut by 0 bases, the J end by 1 base, with 13 bases between. From germline, CDR1 is LGHNA and CDR2 YSLEER. This CDR3 is 17 amino acids long.

The V and J genes are TRBV9 and TRBJ2-1; D is undetermined. CDR1 and CDR2 from the germline V gene are SGDLS and YYNGEE. Trimming shortened V by 0 bases and J by 4 bases, and 5 bases separated the two germline ends. The CDR3 extends over 13 amino acids. CDR3 loop: CASSVGDYNEQFF. Here the CDR3 DNA reads TGTGCCAGCAGCGTAGGAGATTACAATGAGCAGTTCTTC.

The chain links TRBV6-6 to TRBJ2-6; perhaps TRBD1 as D (5 bases). Germline values: CDR1 MNHNY, CDR2 SVGAGI (reference sequence). V gave up 3 bases and J gave up 6 bases, with 12 bases separating them. CDR3 size: 15 residues. The CDR3, as DNA: TGTGCCAGCAGTTATGCAGGGCCCGAGGCCAACGTCCTGACTTTC. Translating gives CASSYAGPEANVLTF.

The chain employs TRBV2 and TRBJ2-5; 13 bases line up with TRBD2. This CDR3 spans 16 amino acids. V dropped 4 bases and J dropped 1; count of bases not matched to a gene: 3. Germline lookup yields CDR1 SNHLY and CDR2 FYNNEI. The CDR3 DNA sequence: TGTGCCAGCAGTGGGACTAGCGGGGGTACCCAAGAGACCCAGTACTTC. Translating it yields CASSGTSGGTQETQYF.

The chain is built from TRBV29-1 and TRBJ1-1; TRBD1 matches at 7 bases. V trimming: 3 bases; J trimming: 0 bases; junction bases outside the gene matches: 7. CDR3 length: 15 residues. The germline V gene encodes CDR1 SQVTM and CDR2 ANQGSEA. This CDR3 is CSVDRGSTMNTEAFF. CDR3 nucleotide sequence: TGCAGCGTTGACAGGGGGTCAACAATGAACACTGAAGCTTTCTTT.

This chain connects TRBV6-5 to TRBJ1-2; no clear D gene. The CDR3 spans 14 residues. Trimming shortened V by 6 bases and J by 0 bases, and 11 bases separated the two germline ends. Germline assignment: CDR1 MNHEY and CDR2 SVGAGI. The CDR3 is CASRGTGTNYGYTF. DNA for the CDR3: TGTGCCAGCAGAGGCACCGGGACTAACTATGGCTACACCTTC.

The rearrangement links TRBV7-9 to TRBJ2-1; D uncertain. The CDR3 totals 14 residues. The V gene's germline CDR1 is SEHNR and CDR2 FQNEAQ (reference sequence). V was shortened by 3 bases and J by 8 bases, with 14 bases between the two germline ends. The CDR3 here is CASSLVVLRDEQFF. CDR3 bases: TGTGCCAGCAGCTTGGTGGTCCTTAGGGATGAGCAGTTCTTC.